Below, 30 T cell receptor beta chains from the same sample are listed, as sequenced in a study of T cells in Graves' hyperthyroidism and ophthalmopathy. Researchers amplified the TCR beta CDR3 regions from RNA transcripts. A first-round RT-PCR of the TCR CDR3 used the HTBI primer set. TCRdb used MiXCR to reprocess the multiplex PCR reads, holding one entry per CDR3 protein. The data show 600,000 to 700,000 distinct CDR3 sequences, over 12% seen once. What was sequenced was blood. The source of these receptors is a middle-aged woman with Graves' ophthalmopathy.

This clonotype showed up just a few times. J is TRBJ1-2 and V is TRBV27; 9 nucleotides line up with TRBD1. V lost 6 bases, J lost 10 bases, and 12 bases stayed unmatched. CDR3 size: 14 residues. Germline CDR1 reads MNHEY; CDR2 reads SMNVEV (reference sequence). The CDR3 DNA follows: TGTGCCAGCAGGGGACAGGGTTATCTGGTAGACTACACCTTC. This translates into CASRGQGYLVDYTF.

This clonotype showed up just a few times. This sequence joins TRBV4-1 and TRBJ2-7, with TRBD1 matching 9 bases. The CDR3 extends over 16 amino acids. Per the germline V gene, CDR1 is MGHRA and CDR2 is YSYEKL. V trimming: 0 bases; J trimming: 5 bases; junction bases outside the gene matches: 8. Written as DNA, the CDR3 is TGCGCCAGCAGCCAAGATACGGGGGACAGGGCGGACGAGCAGTACTTC. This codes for CASSQDTGDRADEQYF.

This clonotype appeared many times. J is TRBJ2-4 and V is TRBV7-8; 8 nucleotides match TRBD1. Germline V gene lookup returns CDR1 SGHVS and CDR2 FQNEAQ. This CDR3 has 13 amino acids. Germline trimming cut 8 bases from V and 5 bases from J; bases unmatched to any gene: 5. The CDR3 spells CASVGTGENIQYF. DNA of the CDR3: TGTGCCAGCGTCGGGACAGGCGAAAACATTCAGTACTTC. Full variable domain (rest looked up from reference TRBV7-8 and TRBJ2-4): GAGVSQSPRYKVAKRGQDVALRCDPISGHVSLFWYQQALGQGPEFLTYFQNEAQLDKSGLPSDRFFAERPEGSVSTLKIQRTQQEDSAVYLCASVGTGENIQYFGAGTRLSVL.

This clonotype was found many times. The CDR3 coding sequence is TGTGCCAGCAGTCTTTCGGCGGGAGAGTTCTACGAGCAGTACTTC. This gives the protein CASSLSAGEFYEQYF. This sequence joins TRBV27 and TRBJ2-7; 7 bases align to TRBD2. Germline trimming cut 5 bases from V and 3 bases from J; bases unmatched to any gene: 10. CDR1 is MNHEY and CDR2 is SMNVEV in the germline V gene (reference sequence). The CDR3 spans 15 residues.

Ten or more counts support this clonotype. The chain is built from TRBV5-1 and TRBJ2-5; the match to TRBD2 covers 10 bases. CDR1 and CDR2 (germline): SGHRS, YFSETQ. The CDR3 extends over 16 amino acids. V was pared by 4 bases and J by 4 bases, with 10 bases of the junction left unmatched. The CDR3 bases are TGCGCCAGCAGCATCGATAGCGGGAGGATCGGAGAGACCCAGTACTTC. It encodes CASSIDSGRIGETQYF.

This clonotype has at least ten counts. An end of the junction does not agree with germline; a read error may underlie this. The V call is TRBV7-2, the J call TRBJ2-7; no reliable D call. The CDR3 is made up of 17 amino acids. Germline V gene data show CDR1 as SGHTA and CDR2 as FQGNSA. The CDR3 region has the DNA TGTGCCAGCACCTTACGTAGGAGCCAAGGGATCCGCTACGAGCAGTACTTC. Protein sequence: CASTLRRSQGIRYEQYF.

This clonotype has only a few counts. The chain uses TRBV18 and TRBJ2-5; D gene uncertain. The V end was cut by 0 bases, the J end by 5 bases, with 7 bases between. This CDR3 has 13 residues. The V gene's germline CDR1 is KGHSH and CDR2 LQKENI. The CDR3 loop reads CASSPPLGETQYF. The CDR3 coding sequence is TGTGCCAGCTCACCACCTTTGGGCGAGACCCAGTACTTC.

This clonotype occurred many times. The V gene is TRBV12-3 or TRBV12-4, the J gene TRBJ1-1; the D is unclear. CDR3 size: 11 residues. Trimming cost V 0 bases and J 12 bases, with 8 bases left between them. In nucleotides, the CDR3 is TGTGCCAGCAGTTTAGCAGGGTCAACTTTCTTT. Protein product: CASSLAGSTFF.

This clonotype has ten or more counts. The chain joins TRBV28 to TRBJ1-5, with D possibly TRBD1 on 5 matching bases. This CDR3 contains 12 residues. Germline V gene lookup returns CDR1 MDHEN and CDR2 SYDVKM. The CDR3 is CATRGQNQPQHF. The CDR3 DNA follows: TGTGCAACAAGAGGACAAAATCAGCCCCAGCATTTT.

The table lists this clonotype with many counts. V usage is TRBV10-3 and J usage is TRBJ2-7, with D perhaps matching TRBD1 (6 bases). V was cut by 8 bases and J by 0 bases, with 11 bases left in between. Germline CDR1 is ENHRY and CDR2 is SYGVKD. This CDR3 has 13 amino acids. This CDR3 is CAISGTSSYEQYF. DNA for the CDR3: TGTGCCATCTCGGGGACAAGCTCCTACGAGCAGTACTTC.

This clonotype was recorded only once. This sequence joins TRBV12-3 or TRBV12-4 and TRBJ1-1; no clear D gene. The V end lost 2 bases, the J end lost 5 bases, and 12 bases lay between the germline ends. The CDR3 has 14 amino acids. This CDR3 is CASSLKARKTEAFF. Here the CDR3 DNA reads TGTGCCAGCAGTTTAAAGGCCAGAAAAACTGAAGCTTTCTTT.

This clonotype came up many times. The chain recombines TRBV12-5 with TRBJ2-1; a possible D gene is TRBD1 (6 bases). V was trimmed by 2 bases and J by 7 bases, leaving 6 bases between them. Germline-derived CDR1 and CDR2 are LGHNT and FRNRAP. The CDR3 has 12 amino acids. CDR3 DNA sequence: TGTGCTAGTGGTTTGCAGGGGAATGAGCAGTTCTTC. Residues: CASGLQGNEQFF.

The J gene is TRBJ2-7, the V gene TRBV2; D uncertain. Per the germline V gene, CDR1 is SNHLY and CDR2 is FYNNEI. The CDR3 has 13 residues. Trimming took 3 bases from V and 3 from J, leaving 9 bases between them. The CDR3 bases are TGTGCCAGCAGTGAGCAGGAGAACTACGAGCAGTACTTC. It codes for CASSEQENYEQYF. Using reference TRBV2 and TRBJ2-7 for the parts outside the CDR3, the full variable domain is EPEVTQTPSHQVTQMGQEVILRCVPISNHLYFYWYRQILGQKVEFLVSFYNNEISEKSEIFDDQFSVERPDGSNFTLKIRSTKLEDSAMYFCASSEQENYEQYFGPGTRLTVT.

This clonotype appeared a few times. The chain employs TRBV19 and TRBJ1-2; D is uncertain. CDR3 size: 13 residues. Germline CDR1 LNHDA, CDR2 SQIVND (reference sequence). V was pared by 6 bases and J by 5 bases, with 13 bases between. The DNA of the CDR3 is TGTGCCAGTAGGACGACCGCCGGTTATGGCTACACCTTC. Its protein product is CASRTTAGYGYTF. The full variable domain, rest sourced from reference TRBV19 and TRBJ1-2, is DGGITQSPKYLFRKEGQNVTLSCEQNLNHDAMYWYRQDPGQGLRLIYYSQIVNDFQKGDIAEGYSVSREKKESFPLTVTSAQKNPTAFYLCASRTTAGYGYTFGSGTRLTVV.

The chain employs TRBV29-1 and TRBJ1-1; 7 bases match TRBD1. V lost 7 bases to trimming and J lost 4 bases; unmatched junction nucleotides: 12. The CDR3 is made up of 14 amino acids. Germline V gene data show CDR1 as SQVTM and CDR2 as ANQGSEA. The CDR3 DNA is TGCAGCGGGGACTCCGGGACAGCGGGCACTGAAGCTTTCTTT. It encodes CSGDSGTAGTEAFF.

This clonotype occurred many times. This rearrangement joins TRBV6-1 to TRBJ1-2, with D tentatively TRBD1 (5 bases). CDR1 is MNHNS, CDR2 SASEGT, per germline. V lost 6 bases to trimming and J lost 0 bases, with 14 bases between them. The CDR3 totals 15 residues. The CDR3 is CASRKGAGANYGYTF. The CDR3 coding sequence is TGTGCCAGCAGAAAAGGGGCGGGAGCTAACTATGGCTACACCTTC.

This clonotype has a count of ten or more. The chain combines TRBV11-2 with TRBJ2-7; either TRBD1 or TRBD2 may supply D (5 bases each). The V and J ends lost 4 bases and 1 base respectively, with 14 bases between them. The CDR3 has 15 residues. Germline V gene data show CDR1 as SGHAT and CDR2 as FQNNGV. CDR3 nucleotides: TGTGCCAGCAGCTCCTCCGGGACGGAATCCTACGAGCAGTACTTC. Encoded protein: CASSSSGTESYEQYF.

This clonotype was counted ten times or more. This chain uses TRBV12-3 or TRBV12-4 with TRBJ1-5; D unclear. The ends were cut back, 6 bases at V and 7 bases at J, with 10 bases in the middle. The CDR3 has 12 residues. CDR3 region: CASSRDVQPQHF. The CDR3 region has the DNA TGTGCCAGCAGCCGAGACGTACAGCCCCAGCATTTT.

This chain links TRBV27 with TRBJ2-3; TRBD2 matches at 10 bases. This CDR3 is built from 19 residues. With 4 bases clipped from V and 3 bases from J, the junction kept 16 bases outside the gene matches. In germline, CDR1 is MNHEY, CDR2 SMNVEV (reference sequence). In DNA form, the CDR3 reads TGTGCCAGCAGTTCCCCCGGGACTAGCGCTCGCTTGGGGACAGATACGCAGTATTTT. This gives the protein CASSSPGTSARLGTDTQYF.

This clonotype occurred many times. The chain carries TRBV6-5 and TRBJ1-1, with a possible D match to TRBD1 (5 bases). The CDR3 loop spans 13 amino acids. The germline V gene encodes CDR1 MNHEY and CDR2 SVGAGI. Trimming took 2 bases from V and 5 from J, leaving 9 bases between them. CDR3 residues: CASSYRAGTEAFF. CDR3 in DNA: TGTGCCAGCAGTTACAGGGCAGGGACTGAAGCTTTCTTT.

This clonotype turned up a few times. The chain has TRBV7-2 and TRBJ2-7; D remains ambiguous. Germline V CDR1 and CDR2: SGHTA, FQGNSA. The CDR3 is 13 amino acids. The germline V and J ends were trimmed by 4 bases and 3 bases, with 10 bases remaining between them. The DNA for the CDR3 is TGTGCCAGCAGCTCCGACCCATTCTACGAGCAGTACTTC. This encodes CASSSDPFYEQYF.

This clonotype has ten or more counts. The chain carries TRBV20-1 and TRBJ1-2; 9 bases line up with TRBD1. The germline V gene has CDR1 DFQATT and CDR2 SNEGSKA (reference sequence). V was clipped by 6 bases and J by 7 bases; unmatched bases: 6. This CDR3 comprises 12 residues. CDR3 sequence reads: CSATTGGGGYTF. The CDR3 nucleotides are TGCAGTGCAACTACAGGGGGCGGTGGCTACACCTTC.

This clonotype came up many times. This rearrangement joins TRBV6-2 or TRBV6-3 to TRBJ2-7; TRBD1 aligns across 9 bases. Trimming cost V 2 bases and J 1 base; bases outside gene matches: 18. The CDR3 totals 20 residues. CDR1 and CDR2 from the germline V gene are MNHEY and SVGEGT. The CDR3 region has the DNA TGTGCCAGCAGTTACCATCGCTCCCCGGACAGGGGCGGTGGTTCCTACGAGCAGTACTTC. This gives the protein CASSYHRSPDRGGGSYEQYF.

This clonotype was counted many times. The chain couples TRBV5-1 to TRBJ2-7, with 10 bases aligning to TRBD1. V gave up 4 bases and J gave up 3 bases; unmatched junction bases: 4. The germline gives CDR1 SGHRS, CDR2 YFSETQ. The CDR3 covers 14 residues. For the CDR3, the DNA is TGCGCCAGCAGCGAGGGACAGGGGTACTACGAGCAGTACTTC. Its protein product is CASSEGQGYYEQYF. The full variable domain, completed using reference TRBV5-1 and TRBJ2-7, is KAGVTQTPRYLIKTRGQQVTLSCSPISGHRSVSWYQQTPGQGLQFLFEYFSETQRNKGNFPGRFSGRQFSNSRSEMNVSTLELGDSALYLCASSEGQGYYEQYFGPGTRLTVT.

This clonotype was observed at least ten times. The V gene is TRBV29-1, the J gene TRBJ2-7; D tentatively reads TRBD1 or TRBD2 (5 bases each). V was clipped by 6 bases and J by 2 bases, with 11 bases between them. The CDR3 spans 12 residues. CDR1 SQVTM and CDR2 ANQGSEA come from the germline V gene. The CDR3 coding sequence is TGCAGCGTCAGGGAGTCAACCTACGAGCAGTACTTC. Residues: CSVRESTYEQYF.

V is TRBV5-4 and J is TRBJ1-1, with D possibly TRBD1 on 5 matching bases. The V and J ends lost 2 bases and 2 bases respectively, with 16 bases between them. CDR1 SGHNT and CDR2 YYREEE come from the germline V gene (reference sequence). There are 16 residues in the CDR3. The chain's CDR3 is CASSFSNKQANTEAFF. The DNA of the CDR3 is TGTGCCAGCAGCTTCTCCAACAAACAGGCAAACACTGAAGCTTTCTTT.

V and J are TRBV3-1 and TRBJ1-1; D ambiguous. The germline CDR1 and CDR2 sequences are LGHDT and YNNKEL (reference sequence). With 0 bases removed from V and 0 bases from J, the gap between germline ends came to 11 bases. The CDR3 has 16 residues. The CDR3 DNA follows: TGTGCCAGCAGCCAAGACAGAAGACCATTGAACACTGAAGCTTTCTTT. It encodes CASSQDRRPLNTEAFF. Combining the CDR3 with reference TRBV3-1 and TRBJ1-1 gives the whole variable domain DTAVSQTPKYLVTQMGNDKSIKCEQNLGHDTMYWYKQDSKKFLKIMFSYNNKELIINETVPNRFSPKSPDKAHLNLHINSLELGDSAVYFCASSQDRRPLNTEAFFGQGTRLTVV.

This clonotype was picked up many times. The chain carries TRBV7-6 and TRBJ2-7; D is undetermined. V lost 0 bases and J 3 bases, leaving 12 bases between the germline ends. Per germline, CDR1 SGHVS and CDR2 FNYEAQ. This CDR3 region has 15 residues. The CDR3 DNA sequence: TGTGCCAGCAGCTTAGCGTCAGTGGGTGGCTACGAGCAGTACTTC. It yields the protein CASSLASVGGYEQYF.

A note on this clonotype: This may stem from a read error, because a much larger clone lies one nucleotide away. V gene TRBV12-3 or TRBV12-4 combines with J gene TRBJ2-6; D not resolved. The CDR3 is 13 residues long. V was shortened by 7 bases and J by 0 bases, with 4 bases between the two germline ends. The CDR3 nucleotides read TGTGCCAGCATCCTCTCTGGGGCCAACGTCCTGACTTTC. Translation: CASILSGANVLTF.

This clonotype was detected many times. The CDR3 spells CSVSSDRSSGANVLTF. CDR3 in DNA: TGCAGCGTTTCATCGGACAGGAGCTCTGGGGCCAACGTCCTGACTTTC. J is TRBJ2-6 and V is TRBV29-1, with 7 nucleotides matching TRBD1. J lost 0 bases, V lost 5 bases, and 7 bases had no gene match. The CDR3 extends over 16 amino acids. Germline assignment: CDR1 SQVTM and CDR2 ANQGSEA.